This passage covers 13 T cell receptor beta chains from one sample sequenced in a study of control samples from healthy donors and cancer patients. Clones were read by immunoSEQ multiplex PCR, and TCRdb kept only the in-frame ones, dropping some. This table has some 74,000 clones, nearly 90% appearing once. Sequenced material: blood. The receptors originated from a woman aged 45-60 years in good health.

This chain joins TRBV11-2 and TRBJ2-1, with 7 bases matching TRBD1. V trimming: 1 base; J trimming: 7 bases; junction bases outside the gene matches: 7. Per germline, CDR1 SGHAT and CDR2 FQNNGV. The CDR3 totals 15 residues. CDR3 in amino acids: CASSLARGPLNEQFF. The CDR3 DNA sequence: TGTGCCAGCAGCTTAGCGAGGGGGCCTTTGAATGAGCAGTTCTTC.

The genes are TRBV7-9 and TRBJ1-4, with no clear D. Germline CDR1 and CDR2: SEHNR and FQNEAQ (reference sequence). V lost 1 base to trimming and J lost 4 bases, with 10 bases between them. This CDR3 is built from 15 residues. The CDR3 sequence is CASSLVNRLNEKLFF. DNA for the CDR3: TGTGCCAGCAGCTTAGTAAACAGACTTAATGAAAAACTGTTTTTT.

This chain uses TRBV19 with TRBJ1-4; D possibly corresponds to TRBD1 (6 bases). Trimming removed 7 bases at V and 6 bases at J, with 21 bases between. The CDR3 loop spans 16 amino acids. Germline V gives CDR1 LNHDA, CDR2 SQIVND (reference sequence). The CDR3: CASTSYRGTLHEKLFF. CDR3 bases: TGTGCCAGTACCTCTTATCGCGGGACACTTCATGAAAAACTGTTTTTT.

By frequency in the sample, this clone is medium-sized. The chain joins TRBV19 to TRBJ1-2, with D possibly being TRBD1 (6 bases). V was clipped by 11 bases and J by 4 bases, with 20 bases between them. The germline V gene encodes CDR1 LNHDA and CDR2 SQIVND (reference sequence). CDR3 length equals 14 residues. The DNA for the CDR3 is TGTGCCGGAAGGCCCGGGGGCGCAGCCTATGGCTACACCTTC. Translation: CAGRPGGAAYGYTF. Using reference TRBV19 and TRBJ1-2 for the parts outside the CDR3, the full variable domain is DGGITQSPKYLFRKEGQNVTLSCEQNLNHDAMYWYRQDPGQGLRLIYYSQIVNDFQKGDIAEGYSVSREKKESFPLTVTSAQKNPTAFYLCAGRPGGAAYGYTFGSGTRLTVV.

This chain connects TRBV7-2 to TRBJ1-1; D is undetermined. The CDR3 runs 15 residues. The ends were cut back, 5 bases at V and 0 bases at J, with 13 bases in the middle. The germline CDR1 and CDR2 sequences are SGHTA and FQGNSA. The CDR3 nucleotides read TGTGCCAGCAGCCCGGAAACGGGGATGAACACTGAAGCTTTCTTT. This codes for CASSPETGMNTEAFF.

Here the CDR3 reads CASSHTGSYEQYF. The DNA of the CDR3 is TGTGCCAGCAGCCATACAGGGTCCTACGAGCAGTACTTC. The chain recombines TRBV14 with TRBJ2-7; D is possibly TRBD1 (6 bases). Trimming pared 3 bases from V and 1 base from J, leaving 7 bases between. This CDR3 region has 13 residues. CDR1 SGHDN and CDR2 FVKESK come from the germline V gene.

The chain is built from TRBV19 and TRBJ1-5; D possibly corresponds to TRBD1 (5 bases). Looked up from germline, CDR1 is LNHDA and CDR2 is SQIVND (reference sequence). Trimming stripped 5 bases from V and 0 bases from J, with 17 bases between. This CDR3 is built from 17 residues. The CDR3 region is CASSPPVGTYSNQPQHF. The CDR3 region has the DNA TGTGCCAGTAGTCCTCCCGTGGGGACCTATAGCAATCAGCCCCAGCATTTT.

This sequence joins TRBV9 and TRBJ2-4; the D gene could be TRBD1 or TRBD2 (5 bases each). V dropped 2 bases and J dropped 5 bases, with 14 bases sitting between them. The CDR3 runs to 15 residues. The germline gives CDR1 SGDLS, CDR2 YYNGEE. This chain's CDR3 is CASSVGATGQNIQYF. The CDR3 nucleotides read TGTGCCAGCAGCGTCGGAGCGACGGGACAAAACATTCAGTACTTC. The variable domain in full, with the rest retrieved from reference TRBV9 and TRBJ2-4, is DSGVTQTPKHLITATGQRVTLRCSPRSGDLSVYWYQQSLDQGLQFLIQYYNGEERAKGNILERFSAQQFPDLHSELNLSSLELGDSALYFCASSVGATGQNIQYFGAGTRLSVL.

In its sample, this clone was seen once. The chain joins TRBV4-2 to TRBJ2-7; D not resolved. V was shortened by 4 bases and J by 2 bases, with 12 bases between the two germline ends. The length of the CDR3 is 14 residues. CDR1 is LGHNA, CDR2 YNFKEQ, per germline. The CDR3, as DNA: TGTGCCAGCAGCCTCGAGACCGTCACCTACGAGCAGTACTTC. This codes for CASSLETVTYEQYF.

This chain links TRBV28 with TRBJ1-1; D perhaps matches TRBD1 (6 bases). In germline, CDR1 is MDHEN, CDR2 SYDVKM. Deletions cut 3 bases from V and 4 bases from J, with 9 bases between. There are 13 residues in the CDR3. The CDR3 reads CASSLGGGTEAFF. CDR3 coding DNA: TGTGCCAGCAGTTTGGGAGGGGGCACTGAAGCTTTCTTT. The full variable domain, completed using reference TRBV28 and TRBJ1-1, is DVKVTQSSRYLVKRTGEKVFLECVQDMDHENMFWYRQDPGLGLRLIYFSYDVKMKEKGDIPEGYSVSREKKERFSLILESASTNQTSMYLCASSLGGGTEAFFGQGTRLTVV.

The chain carries TRBV4-1 and TRBJ2-2; 7 bases fit TRBD1. Unmatched junction bases numbered 1, after V lost 0 bases and J lost 0 bases. The CDR3 sequence is 16 residues long. From germline, CDR1 is MGHRA and CDR2 YSYEKL. CDR3 residues: CASSQEGTANTGELFF. As DNA, the CDR3 is TGCGCCAGCAGCCAAGAGGGGACAGCGAACACCGGGGAGCTGTTTTTT.

The V call is TRBV18, the J call TRBJ1-4; 7 nucleotides align to TRBD1. The CDR3 consists of 15 residues. Germline CDR1 and CDR2: KGHSH and LQKENI. V lost 3 bases, J lost 8 bases, and 9 bases stayed unmatched. CDR3 DNA sequence: TGTGCCAGCTCACCTGACAGGGAAGGTCGAGAAAAACTGTTTTTT. Translation gives CASSPDREGREKLFF.

V is TRBV4-1 and J is TRBJ1-1; D is perhaps TRBD1 (6 bases). The V gene lost 4 bases and the J gene lost 2 bases, with 8 bases spanning the gap. Germline V lookup: CDR1 MGHRA, CDR2 YSYEKL. CDR3 length: 13 amino acids. This chain's CDR3 is CASSLQGNTEAFF. The CDR3 nucleotides are TGCGCCAGCAGCCTACAGGGCAACACTGAAGCTTTCTTT.